The 11 T cell receptor beta chains listed next were all sequenced from one sample in a study of tumor-infiltrating lymphocytes in primary liver carcinoma. Synthesis of TCR beta cDNA was carried out from 500 ng total RNA with a constant-region primer. Generation of the TCR beta libraries relied on three nested multiplex PCR rounds using slightly modified ARM-PCR. Researchers ran the first two PCR rounds for approximately 10 cycles each with TRBV1-TRBV30 forward primers and a C-beta reverse primer. Each CDR3 protein gets one entry after TCRdb re-called the multiplex PCR reads with MiXCR. The sample holds 180,000 or so distinct CDR3 sequences, roughly 60% seen once. Researchers drew blood RNA from unsorted whole blood and extracted germline DNA as well. Sequencing was carried out using peripheral blood. These receptor sequences come from a man aged 40-50 years with primary liver carcinoma and hepatitis B virus infection.

The V and J genes are TRBV18 and TRBJ1-1, with TRBD1 as a possible D gene (6 bases). Trimming pared 6 bases from V and 1 base from J, leaving 15 bases between. The CDR3 consists of 15 residues. Germline V gene sequence: CDR1 KGHSH, CDR2 LQKENI. The CDR3 here is CASSQGGLTNTEAFF. The DNA for the CDR3 is TGTGCCAGCTCCCAAGGGGGACTTACGAACACTGAAGCTTTCTTT.

The J gene is TRBJ2-5, the V gene TRBV29-1; the match to TRBD2 covers 10 bases. The CDR3 sequence is 15 residues long. Germline-derived CDR1 and CDR2 are SQVTM and ANQGSEA. The V and J ends lost 3 bases and 4 bases, in that order; junction bases with no gene match: 8. The CDR3 DNA reads TGCAGCGTTGATGGGCTAGCGGGAGTGGTAGAGACCCAGTACTTC. It is translated as CSVDGLAGVVETQYF. Full variable domain (rest looked up from reference TRBV29-1 and TRBJ2-5): SAVISQKPSRDICQRGTSLTIQCQVDSQVTMMFWYRQQPGQSLTLIATANQGSEATYESGFVIDKFPISRPNLTFSTLTVSNMSPEDSSIYLCSVDGLAGVVETQYFGPGTRLLVL.

The chain is built from TRBV5-1 and TRBJ2-1, with a weak D call TRBD2 (6 bases). Trimming removed 7 bases from V and 5 bases from J, with 19 bases in between. The germline gives CDR1 SGHRS, CDR2 YFSETQ. The CDR3 is made up of 15 amino acids. The CDR3 protein is CASSERATGDNEQFF. Here the CDR3 DNA reads TGCGCCAGCTCGGAGCGGGCGACGGGAGACAATGAGCAGTTCTTC.

V usage is TRBV6-6 and J usage is TRBJ2-5, with 12 positions matching TRBD2. With V trimmed by 5 bases and J by 5 bases, 3 bases remained unmatched. Germline CDR1 and CDR2: MNHNY and SVGAGI (reference sequence). This CDR3 contains 14 residues. CDR3 amino acids: CASSTSGRFETQYF. The CDR3 nucleotides are TGTGCCAGCAGTACTAGCGGGAGGTTTGAGACCCAGTACTTC.

V usage is TRBV28 and J usage is TRBJ2-7; D might be TRBD2 (7 bases). Looked up from germline, CDR1 is MDHEN and CDR2 is SYDVKM. This CDR3 contains 17 residues. V lost 6 bases to trimming and J lost 3 bases, with 24 bases between them. CDR3 sequence reads: CASSSSSRAGDNYEQYF. The CDR3 coding sequence is TGTGCCAGCAGCTCGAGTTCCCGGGCGGGGGACAACTACGAGCAGTACTTC.

The V and J genes are TRBV6-5 and TRBJ2-7; 7 bases map to TRBD2. The CDR3 runs 15 residues. The junction had 9 bases not matched to a gene; V was cut back by 2 bases and J by 5 bases. CDR1 MNHEY and CDR2 SVGAGI come from the germline V gene. As DNA, the CDR3 is TGTGCCAGCAGTTACCGGGGAGGGCTTCTGGACGAGCAGTACTTC. Its protein product is CASSYRGGLLDEQYF.

In the case of this clonotype: Possible read error: a much larger clone is one base away. J is TRBJ2-2 and V is TRBV11-1, with 9 positions matching TRBD2. CDR1 and CDR2 (germline): SGHAT, FQDESV (reference sequence). The CDR3 spans 16 residues. CDR3 sequence (DNA): TGTGCCAGCAGCTTATCGGCTAGCGGGGTCACCGGGGAGCCGTTTTTT. Residues: CASSLSASGVTGEPFF.

There are many counts of this clonotype. V usage is TRBV11-2 and J usage is TRBJ2-3; possible D gene TRBD1, 6 bases. Per germline, CDR1 SGHAT and CDR2 FQNNGV. Trimming cost V 3 bases and J 0 bases, with 10 bases left between them. This CDR3 is 15 amino acids long. CDR3: CASSLWGPSTDTQYF. CDR3 DNA sequence: TGTGCCAGCAGCTTGTGGGGGCCTAGCACAGATACGCAGTATTTT.

CDR3 sequence: CSVEWLAGGAPRDTQYF. DNA for the CDR3: TGCAGCGTTGAGTGGCTAGCGGGAGGGGCCCCCAGAGATACGCAGTATTTT. The rearrangement links TRBV29-1 to TRBJ2-3; TRBD2 matches 12 bases. Losses at the gene ends were 3 bases for V and 5 bases for J; bases not matched to a gene: 12. Germline V gives CDR1 SQVTM, CDR2 ANQGSEA. This CDR3 is 17 amino acids long.

In this sample, this clonotype turned up a few times. This clone may be a read error of a much larger clone one base away. The chain uses TRBV11-2 and TRBJ1-1, with D unclear. The germline V and J ends were trimmed by 7 bases and 5 bases, with 11 bases remaining between them. This CDR3 has 12 amino acids. Germline CDR1 and CDR2: SGHAT and FQNNGV. The CDR3 spells CASMLTGTEAFF. In DNA, the CDR3 is TGTGCCAGCATGTTGACGGGGACTGAAGCTTTCTTT.

The chain recombines TRBV5-5 with TRBJ1-5; no definite D call. Germline V gene sequence: CDR1 SGHKS, CDR2 YYEKEE (reference sequence). Trimming stripped 0 bases from V and 0 bases from J, with 4 bases between. The CDR3 runs to 14 residues. The CDR3 nucleotides are TGTGCCAGCAGCTTGGGGAATAGCAATCAGCCCCAGCATTTT. Encoded protein: CASSLGNSNQPQHF.